Described below is a single T cell receptor (beta chain) sequence and its context. Its specificity is not known. The table came from immunoSEQ multiplex PCR; TCRdb's copy has only in-frame clones and leaves some out. Of 78,000 or so clones listed, 90% to 97% are singletons. These data come from a study of cytomegalovirus exposure and HLA in healthy donors. There are 12 residues in the CDR3. Trimming cost V 9 bases and J 4 bases; bases outside gene matches: 5. Looked up from germline, CDR1 is MNHNS and CDR2 is SASEGT. Overall study results and limits: Cytomegalovirus-associated TCR beta chains were listed, numbering more than 150.

The donors were in the roughly 130-subject validation cohort, distinct from the approximately 700-subject first cohort. Input material: PBMCs. This sequence joins TRBV6-1 and TRBJ1-1, with 7 bases fitting TRBD1. The source of this sequence is a man younger than 35 in good health and CMV-seropositive. The CDR3 sequence is CASATGFTEAFF. Written as DNA, the CDR3 is TGTGCCAGTGCGACAGGGTTCACTGAAGCTTTCTTT.